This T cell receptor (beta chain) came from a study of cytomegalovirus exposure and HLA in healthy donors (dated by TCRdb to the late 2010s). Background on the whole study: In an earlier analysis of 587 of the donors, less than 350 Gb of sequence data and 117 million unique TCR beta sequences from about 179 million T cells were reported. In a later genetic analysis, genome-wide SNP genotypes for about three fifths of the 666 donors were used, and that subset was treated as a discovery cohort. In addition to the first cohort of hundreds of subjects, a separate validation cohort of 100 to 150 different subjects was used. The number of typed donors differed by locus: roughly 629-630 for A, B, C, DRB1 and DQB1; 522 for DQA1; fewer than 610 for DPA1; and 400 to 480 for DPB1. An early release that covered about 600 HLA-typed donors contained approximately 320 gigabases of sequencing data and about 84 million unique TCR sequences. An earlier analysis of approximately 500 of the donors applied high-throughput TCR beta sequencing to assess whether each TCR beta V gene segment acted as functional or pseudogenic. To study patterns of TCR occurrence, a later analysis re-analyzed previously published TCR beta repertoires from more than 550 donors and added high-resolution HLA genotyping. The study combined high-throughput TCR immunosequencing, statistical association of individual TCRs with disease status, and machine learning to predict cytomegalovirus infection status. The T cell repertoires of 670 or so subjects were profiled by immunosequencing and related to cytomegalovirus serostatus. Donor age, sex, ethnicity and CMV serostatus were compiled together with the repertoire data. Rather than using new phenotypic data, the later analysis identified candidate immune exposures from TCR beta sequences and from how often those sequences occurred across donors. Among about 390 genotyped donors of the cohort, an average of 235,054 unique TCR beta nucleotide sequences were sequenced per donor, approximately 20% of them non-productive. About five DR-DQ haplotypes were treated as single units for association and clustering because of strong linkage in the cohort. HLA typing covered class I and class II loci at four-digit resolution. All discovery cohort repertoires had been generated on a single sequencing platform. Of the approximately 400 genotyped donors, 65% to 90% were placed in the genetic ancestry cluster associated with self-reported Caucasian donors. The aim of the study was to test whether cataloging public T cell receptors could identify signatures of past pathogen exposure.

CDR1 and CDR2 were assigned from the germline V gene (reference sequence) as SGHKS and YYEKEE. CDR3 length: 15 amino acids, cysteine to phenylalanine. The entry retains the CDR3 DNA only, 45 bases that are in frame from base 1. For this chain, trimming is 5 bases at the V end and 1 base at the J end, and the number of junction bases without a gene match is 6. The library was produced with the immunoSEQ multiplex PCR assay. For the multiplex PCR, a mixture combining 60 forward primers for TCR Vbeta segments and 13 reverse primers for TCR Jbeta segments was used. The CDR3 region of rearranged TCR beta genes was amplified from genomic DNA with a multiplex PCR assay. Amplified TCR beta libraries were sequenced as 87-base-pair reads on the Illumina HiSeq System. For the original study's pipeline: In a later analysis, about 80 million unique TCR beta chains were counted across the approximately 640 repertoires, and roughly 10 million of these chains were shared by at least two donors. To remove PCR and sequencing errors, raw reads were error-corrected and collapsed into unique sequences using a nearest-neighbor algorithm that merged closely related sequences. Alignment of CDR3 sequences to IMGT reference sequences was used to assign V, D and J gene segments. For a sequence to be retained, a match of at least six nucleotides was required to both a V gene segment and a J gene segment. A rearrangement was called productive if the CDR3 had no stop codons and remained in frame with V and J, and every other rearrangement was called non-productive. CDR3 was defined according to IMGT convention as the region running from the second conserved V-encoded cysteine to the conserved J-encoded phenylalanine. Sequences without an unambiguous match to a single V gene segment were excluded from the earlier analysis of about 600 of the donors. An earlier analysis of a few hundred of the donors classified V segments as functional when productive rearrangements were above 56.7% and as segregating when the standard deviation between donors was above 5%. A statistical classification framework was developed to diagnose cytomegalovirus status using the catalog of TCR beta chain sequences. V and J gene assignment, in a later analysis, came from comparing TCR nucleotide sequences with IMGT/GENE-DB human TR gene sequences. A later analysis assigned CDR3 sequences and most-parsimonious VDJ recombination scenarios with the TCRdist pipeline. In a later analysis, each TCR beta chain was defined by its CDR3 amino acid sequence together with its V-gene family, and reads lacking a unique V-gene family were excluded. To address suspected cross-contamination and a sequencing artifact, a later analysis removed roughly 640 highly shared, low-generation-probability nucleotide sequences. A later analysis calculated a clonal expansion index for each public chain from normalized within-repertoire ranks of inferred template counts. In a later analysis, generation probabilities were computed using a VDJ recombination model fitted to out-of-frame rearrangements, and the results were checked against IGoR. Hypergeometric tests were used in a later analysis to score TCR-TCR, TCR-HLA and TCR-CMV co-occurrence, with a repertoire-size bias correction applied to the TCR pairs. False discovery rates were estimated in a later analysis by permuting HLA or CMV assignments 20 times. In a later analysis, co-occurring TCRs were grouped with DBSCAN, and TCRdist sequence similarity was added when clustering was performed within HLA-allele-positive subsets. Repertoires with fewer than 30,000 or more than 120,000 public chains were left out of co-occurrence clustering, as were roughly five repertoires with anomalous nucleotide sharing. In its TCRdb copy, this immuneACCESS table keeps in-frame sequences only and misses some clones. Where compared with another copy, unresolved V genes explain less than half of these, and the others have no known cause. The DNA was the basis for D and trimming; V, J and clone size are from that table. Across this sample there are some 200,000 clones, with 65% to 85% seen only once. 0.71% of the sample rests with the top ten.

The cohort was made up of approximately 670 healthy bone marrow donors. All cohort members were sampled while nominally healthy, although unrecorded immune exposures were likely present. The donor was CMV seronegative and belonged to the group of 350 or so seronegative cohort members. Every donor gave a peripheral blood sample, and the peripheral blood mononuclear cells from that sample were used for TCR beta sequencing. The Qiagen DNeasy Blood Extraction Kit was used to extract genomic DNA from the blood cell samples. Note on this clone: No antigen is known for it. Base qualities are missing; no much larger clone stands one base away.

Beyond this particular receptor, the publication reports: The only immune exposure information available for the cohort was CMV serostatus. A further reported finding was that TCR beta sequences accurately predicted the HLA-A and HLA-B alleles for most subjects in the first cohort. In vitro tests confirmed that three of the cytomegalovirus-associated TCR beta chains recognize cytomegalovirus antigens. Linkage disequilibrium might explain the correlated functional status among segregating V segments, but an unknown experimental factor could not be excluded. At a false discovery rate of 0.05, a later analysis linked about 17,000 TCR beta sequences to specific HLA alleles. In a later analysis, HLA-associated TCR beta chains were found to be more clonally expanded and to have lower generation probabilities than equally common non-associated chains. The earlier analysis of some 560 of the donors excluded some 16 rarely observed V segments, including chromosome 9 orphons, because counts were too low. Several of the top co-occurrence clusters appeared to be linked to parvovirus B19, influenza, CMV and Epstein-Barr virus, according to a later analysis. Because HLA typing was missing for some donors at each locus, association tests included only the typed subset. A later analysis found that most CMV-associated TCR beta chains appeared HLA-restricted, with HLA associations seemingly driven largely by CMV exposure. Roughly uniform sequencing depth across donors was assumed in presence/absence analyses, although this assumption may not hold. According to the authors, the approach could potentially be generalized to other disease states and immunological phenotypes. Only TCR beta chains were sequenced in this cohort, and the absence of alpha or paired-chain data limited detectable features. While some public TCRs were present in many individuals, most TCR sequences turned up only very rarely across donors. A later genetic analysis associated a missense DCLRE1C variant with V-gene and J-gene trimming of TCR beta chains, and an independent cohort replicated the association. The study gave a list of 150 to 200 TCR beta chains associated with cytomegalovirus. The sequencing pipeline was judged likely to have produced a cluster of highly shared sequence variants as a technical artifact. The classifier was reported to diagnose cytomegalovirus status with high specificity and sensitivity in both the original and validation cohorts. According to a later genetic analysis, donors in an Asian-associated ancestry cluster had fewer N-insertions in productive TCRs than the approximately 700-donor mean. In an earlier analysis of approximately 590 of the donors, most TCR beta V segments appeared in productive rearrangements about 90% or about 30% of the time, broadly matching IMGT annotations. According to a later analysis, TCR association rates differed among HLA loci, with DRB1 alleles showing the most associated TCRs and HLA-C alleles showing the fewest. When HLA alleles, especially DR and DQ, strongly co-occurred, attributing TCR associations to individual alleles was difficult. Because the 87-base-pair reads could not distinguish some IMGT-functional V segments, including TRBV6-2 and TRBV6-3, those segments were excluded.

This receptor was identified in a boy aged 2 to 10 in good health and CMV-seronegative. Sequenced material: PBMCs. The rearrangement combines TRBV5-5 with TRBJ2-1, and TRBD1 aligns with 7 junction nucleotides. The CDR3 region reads CASRSDRVSYNEQFF. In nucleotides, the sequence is TGTGCCAGCAGATCCGACAGGGTTTCCTACAATGAGCAGTTCTTC. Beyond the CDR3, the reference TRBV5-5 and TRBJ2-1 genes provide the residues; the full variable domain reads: DAGVTQSPTHLIKTRGQQVTLRCSPISGHKSVSWYQQVLGQGPQFIFQYYEKEERGRGNFPDRFSARQFPNYSSELNVNALLLGDSALYLCASRSDRVSYNEQFFGPGTRLTVL.